The 13 T cell receptor beta chains below all came from one sample that was sequenced in a study of beta chain features in type 1 diabetes. The authors reverse transcribed all of the isolated RNA, so sequencing captured expressed TCRB transcripts. Clones were read by immunoSEQ multiplex PCR, and TCRdb kept only the in-frame ones, dropping some. This table holds about 200,000 clones, approximately 11% found once. The sample comprised central memory CD4+ T cells from blood. The source of these receptors is a man aged 18 to 29 in good health.

The rearrangement links TRBV28 to TRBJ2-7; the match to TRBD2 covers 8 bases. CDR3 length: 14 amino acids. V lost 7 bases and J lost 3; bases outside the gene matches: 8. Germline CDR1 MDHEN, CDR2 SYDVKM. The CDR3 here is CASKGTRRNYEQYF. DNA of the CDR3: TGTGCCAGCAAAGGGACTAGGCGTAACTACGAGCAGTACTTC.

The chain links TRBV7-2 to TRBJ1-5, with D maybe TRBD1 (5 bases). The CDR3 consists of 13 residues. Trimming shortened V by 5 bases and J by 5 bases, and 10 bases separated the two germline ends. CDR1 is SGHTA, CDR2 FQGNSA, per germline. DNA of the CDR3: TGTGCCAGCAGCGTCCGGGGCGATCAGCCCCAGCATTTT. Translated: CASSVRGDQPQHF. Drawing the rest from reference TRBV7-2 and TRBJ1-5, the complete variable domain is GAGVSQSPSNKVTEKGKDVELRCDPISGHTALYWYRQSLGQGLEFLIYFQGNSAPDKSGLPSDRFSAERTGGSVSTLTIQRTQQEDSAVYLCASSVRGDQPQHFGDGTRLSIL.

This clone was observed a handful of times. This chain connects TRBV7-9 to TRBJ2-7; D possibly corresponds to TRBD2 (6 bases). Germline-derived CDR1 and CDR2 are SEHNR and FQNEAQ (reference sequence). The CDR3 has 13 residues. With 4 bases removed from V and 2 bases from J, the gap between germline ends came to 9 bases. CDR3 sequence: CASSSGAAYEQYF. Written as DNA, the CDR3 is TGTGCCAGCAGCTCGGGAGCTGCCTACGAGCAGTACTTC.

This clone was found a few times. The chain combines TRBV11-3 with TRBJ2-3; D is undetermined. The CDR3 spans 16 residues. Looked up from germline, CDR1 is SGHNT and CDR2 is YENEEA. With 3 bases removed from V and 0 bases from J, the gap between germline ends came to 13 bases. This CDR3 reads CASSFGLGPSTDTQYF. CDR3 in DNA: TGTGCCAGCAGCTTTGGGTTGGGTCCTAGCACAGATACGCAGTATTTT. Combining the CDR3 with reference TRBV11-3 and TRBJ2-3 gives the whole variable domain EAGVVQSPRYKIIEKKQPVAFWCNPISGHNTLYWYLQNLGQGPELLIRYENEEAVDDSQLPKDRFSAERLKGVDSTLKIQPAELGDSAVYLCASSFGLGPSTDTQYFGPGTRLTVL.

The chain is built from TRBV19 and TRBJ2-4; D call uncertain. Trimming removed 3 bases at V and 3 bases at J, with 9 bases between. The CDR3 length is 14 residues. Germline lookup yields CDR1 LNHDA and CDR2 SQIVND (reference sequence). For the CDR3, the DNA is TGTGCCAGTAGTATCCCCAACGGCAAAAACATTCAGTACTTC. Amino acid sequence: CASSIPNGKNIQYF.

The chain uses TRBV18 and TRBJ2-2; D remains unclear. Germline CDR1 KGHSH, CDR2 LQKENI. V was pared by 5 bases and J by 1 base, with 2 bases between. CDR3 length equals 12 residues. CDR3 sequence: CASSMNTGELFF. CDR3 coding DNA: TGTGCCAGCTCAATGAACACCGGGGAGCTGTTTTTT.

The chain has TRBV7-9 and TRBJ2-5, with 12 bases that match TRBD2. The CDR3 is 15 amino acids. J lost 5 bases, V lost 2 bases, and 3 bases had no gene match. Germline CDR1 reads SEHNR; CDR2 reads FQNEAQ (reference sequence). This CDR3 reads CASSLTSGRLETQYF. The CDR3 nucleotides read TGTGCCAGCAGCTTAACTAGCGGGAGGTTGGAGACCCAGTACTTC.

This clone was seen only a few times. This chain joins TRBV5-6 and TRBJ2-1, with D possibly called TRBD1 or TRBD2 (5 bases each). The CDR3 contains 16 residues. CDR1 and CDR2 (germline): SGHDT, YYEEEE. V was shortened by 4 bases and J by 1 base, with 15 bases between the two germline ends. The CDR3 region is CASSALKGRSYNEQFF. CDR3 coding DNA: TGTGCCAGCAGCGCGCTTAAGGGGAGATCCTACAATGAGCAGTTCTTC. The whole variable domain, remainder taken from reference TRBV5-6 and TRBJ2-1, is DAGVTQSPTHLIKTRGQQVTLRCSPKSGHDTVSWYQQALGQGPQFIFQYYEEEERQRGNFPDRFSGHQFPNYSSELNVNALLLGDSALYLCASSALKGRSYNEQFFGPGTRLTVL.

This clone was recorded at least ten times. The rearrangement joins TRBV7-2 to TRBJ2-5; 9 bases are shared with TRBD2. The CDR3 covers 15 residues. CDR1 is SGHTA and CDR2 is FQGNSA in the germline V gene. The CDR3 protein is CVGARREGPQETQYF. The DNA of the CDR3 is TGTGTGGGGGCGCGGCGGGAGGGCCCTCAAGAGACCCAGTACTTC.

This clone showed up just a few times. The chain links TRBV29-1 to TRBJ2-3; TRBD1 aligns across 7 bases. The CDR3 sequence is 15 residues long. Germline lookup yields CDR1 SQVTM and CDR2 ANQGSEA. The V gene end was trimmed by 3 bases and the J gene end by 1 base; junction bases not matched to a gene: 7. The CDR3 sequence: CSVDPTGFGTDTQYF. The CDR3, as DNA: TGCAGCGTTGACCCGACAGGGTTCGGCACAGATACGCAGTATTTT.

This clone came up a few times. The CDR3 DNA is TGTGCCAGCAGAAACATGGGGGAGCAGTACTTC. Its protein product is CASRNMGEQYF. The rearrangement joins TRBV6-6 to TRBJ2-7, with no clear D. The CDR3 spans 11 residues. V gave up 6 bases and J gave up 7 bases, with 10 bases separating them. Germline CDR1 MNHNY, CDR2 SVGAGI (reference sequence).

The gene calls are TRBV14 and TRBJ2-7; weak D call: TRBD2 (5 bases). Germline CDR1 reads SGHDN; CDR2 reads FVKESK. The ends were cut back, 1 base at V and 3 bases at J, with 7 bases in the middle. This CDR3 contains 13 residues. CDR3 sequence reads: CASSQGSGYEQYF. In DNA, the CDR3 is TGTGCCAGCAGCCAAGGAAGCGGCTACGAGCAGTACTTC.

The chain is built from TRBV6-5 and TRBJ2-5; possibly TRBD2 for D (5 bases). This CDR3 region has 14 residues. The V and J ends lost 5 bases and 7 bases respectively, with 17 bases between them. The germline V gene has CDR1 MNHEY and CDR2 SVGAGI. The DNA of the CDR3 is TGTGCCAGCAGTGAAGATAGACGGAGCGGGACCCAGTACTTC. Its translation is CASSEDRRSGTQYF.